Included here is one TCR beta chain sequence, with context. This sample is drawn from a study of blood T cell repertoires in COVID-19. Study context: T cells, B-cell-depleted T cells, or PBMCs provided the cDNA or gDNA that served as material.

How the authors handled the data: By means of reference gene primer amplification, nucleated cell counts were estimated. Only in-frame clones appear in the TCRdb table, and some are missing; sequencing was by immunoSEQ multiplex PCR. That table supplies the V and J calls and clone size; D and trimming were determined from the DNA. The sample includes around 43,000 clones, 89% of them seen just once. The TCR originated in a man aged 50 to 59 with active COVID-19. The sample taken for sequencing was peripheral blood.

CDR3 residues: CASSLAAGGTDTQYF. DNA of the CDR3: TGTGCCAGCAGCTTAGCGGCCGGGGGGACAGATACGCAGTATTTT. The chain joins TRBV11-1 to TRBJ2-3; 7 bases are shared with TRBD2. V gave up 0 bases and J gave up 3 bases; unmatched junction bases: 3. The CDR3 runs 15 residues. Germline loops: CDR1 SGHAT, CDR2 FQDESV (reference sequence). The full variable domain, with the rest looked up from reference TRBV11-1 and TRBJ2-3, is EAEVAQSPRYKITEKSQAVAFWCDPISGHATLYWYRQILGQGPELLVQFQDESVVDDSQLPKDRFSAERLKGVDSTLKIQPAELGDSAMYLCASSLAAGGTDTQYFGPGTRLTVL.